This entry is about one T cell receptor beta chain. Its antigen is currently unknown. Donors, healthy HIV-negative adults, lacked recent acute infections or vaccinations. Trimming stripped 1 base from V and 8 bases from J, with 12 bases between. This CDR3 is 14 amino acids long. The germline CDR1 and CDR2 sequences are MGHRA and YSYEKL. This sample was taken from a study of shared clonotypes between healthy human individuals. The authors split each subset's genomic DNA evenly across several immunoSEQ plates. TCRdb's copy holds only in-frame clones and misses some; the assay was immunoSEQ multiplex PCR. The sample contains 190,000 or so clones, around 63% of which appear only once. Study observations and caveats: Naive subsets usually exceeded memory subsets in estimated richness.

The chain recombines TRBV4-1 with TRBJ2-1; D gene unclear. Sample: memory CD4+ T cells sorted from blood. The subset was: CD45RA-negative fraction. The sequence came from a man aged 25-45 years in good health. Here the CDR3 reads CASSQANRNDEQFF. The CDR3 bases are TGCGCCAGCAGCCAAGCAAATAGGAACGATGAGCAGTTCTTC.